Following are 9 T cell receptor beta chains from one sample sequenced in a study of T cells in Graves' hyperthyroidism and ophthalmopathy. TCR beta CDR3 regions were amplified from RNA transcripts. TCR CDR3 underwent first-round RT-PCR with the HTBI primer set. TCRdb re-called the multiplex PCR reads through MiXCR, storing one row per CDR3 protein. The table has hundreds of thousands of distinct CDR3 sequences, about 38% seen once. Sequencing input: blood. All receptors derive from a man in his late teens or twenties with Graves' hyperthyroidism.

This chain joins TRBV19 and TRBJ2-5; the D gene is possibly TRBD1 (6 bases). This CDR3 is 14 amino acids long. With 6 bases removed from V and 0 bases from J, the gap between germline ends came to 11 bases. Germline CDR1 LNHDA, CDR2 SQIVND (reference sequence). CDR3 protein: CASSGTPYQETQYF. CDR3 nucleotide sequence: TGTGCCAGTAGCGGGACACCCTACCAAGAGACCCAGTACTTC.

The V call is TRBV5-1, the J call TRBJ2-2; tentative D call: TRBD1 (6 bases). Trimming took 3 bases from V and 4 from J, leaving 16 bases between them. The germline gives CDR1 SGHRS, CDR2 YFSETQ. This CDR3 has 16 amino acids. The CDR3 DNA reads as TGCGCCAGCAGCTCCCAGCCGGGACAACCCACCGGGGAGCTGTTTTTT. Protein sequence: CASSSQPGQPTGELFF.

This clonotype was recorded many times. This rearrangement joins TRBV10-2 to TRBJ1-1; D not certain. Trimming cost V 7 bases and J 1 base, with 10 bases left between them. The CDR3 sequence is 13 residues long. The germline V gene has CDR1 WSHSY and CDR2 SAAADI. The CDR3 loop reads CASKSGKNTEAFF. The CDR3 nucleotides are TGCGCCAGCAAATCGGGGAAGAACACTGAAGCTTTCTTT.

This clonotype was observed at least ten times. The CDR3 spells CASSAEGLYYGYTF. The DNA of the CDR3 is TGTGCCAGCAGTGCAGAGGGGCTCTACTATGGCTACACCTTC. This chain uses TRBV2 with TRBJ1-2; tentatively, D is TRBD1 (5 bases). V dropped 4 bases and J dropped 3 bases, with 12 bases sitting between them. This CDR3 region has 14 residues. Germline loops: CDR1 SNHLY, CDR2 FYNNEI.

This clonotype was detected ten times or more. The chain recombines TRBV9 with TRBJ2-5; the match to TRBD2 covers 7 bases. CDR1 is SGDLS and CDR2 is YYNGEE in the germline V gene. This CDR3 comprises 14 residues. V trimming: 7 bases; J trimming: 1 base; junction bases outside the gene matches: 7. The CDR3: CASGASGFQETQYF. For the CDR3, the DNA is TGTGCCAGCGGCGCTAGCGGTTTCCAAGAGACCCAGTACTTC.

This clonotype was observed at least ten times. The V gene is TRBV15, the J gene TRBJ1-4, with D possibly matching TRBD1 (5 bases). Germline V gene data show CDR1 as LNHNV and CDR2 as YYDKDF (reference sequence). Trimming pared 1 base from V and 5 bases from J, leaving 14 bases between. This CDR3 region has 16 residues. The CDR3 sequence is CATSRAPGRVNEKLFF. CDR3 sequence (DNA): TGTGCCACCAGCAGAGCACCAGGGCGGGTAAATGAAAAACTGTTTTTT.

This clonotype was counted ten times or more. The chain carries TRBV14 and TRBJ2-2; D unresolved. This CDR3 has 13 residues. Trimming removed 1 base from V and 6 bases from J, with 6 bases in between. Germline loops: CDR1 SGHDN, CDR2 FVKESK. Here the CDR3 reads CASSQGWAGELFF. Written as DNA, the CDR3 is TGTGCCAGCAGCCAAGGTTGGGCCGGGGAGCTGTTTTTT.

The chain is built from TRBV27 and TRBJ2-7; 8 bases fit TRBD1. From germline, CDR1 is MNHEY and CDR2 SMNVEV (reference sequence). V shed 5 bases, J shed 0 bases, and the junction held 6 bases outside the gene matches. This CDR3 is built from 15 residues. CDR3 region: CASSAPGQASYEQYF. The DNA for the CDR3 is TGTGCCAGCAGTGCCCCGGGACAGGCCTCCTACGAGCAGTACTTC.

A word on this clonotype: The junction departs from the called germline gene at one end, perhaps through a read error. The chain is built from TRBV7-2 and TRBJ1-5, with D hard to call. Germline-derived CDR1 and CDR2 are SGHTA and FQGNSA. The CDR3 is 16 amino acids. The CDR3 coding sequence is TGTGCCAACAGCCCCCAGAGTACACTTAGCAATCAGCCCCAGCATTTT. The encoded protein is CANSPQSTLSNQPQHF.